Listed below are T cell receptor beta chains from one sample, sequenced in a study of cytomegalovirus exposure and HLA in healthy donors. The protocol was immunoSEQ multiplex PCR, while the TCRdb copy is restricted to in-frame clones and leaves out a portion. There are some 130,000 clones in the sample; roughly 80% occur only once, and 2% to 2.5% lies in the top ten. The sequenced sample consisted of PBMCs. The receptors shown here come from a young man in good health and CMV-seronegative. The CDR3 runs from the conserved cysteine through the conserved F or W. A D gene is named only where the DNA matches it firmly. Expanded clones get a size class; other rows say once, few or many, or leave the size out.

D gene,J gene,V gene,clone size,CDR3 length,CDR3 protein,CDR3 DNA
.,TRBJ1-4,TRBV2,.,12,CASRGYGEKLFF,TGTGCCAGCCGGGGTTATGGTGAAAAACTGTTTTTT
TRBD2,TRBJ2-1,TRBV6-5,few,15,CASRRTSGSCNEQFF,TGTGCCAGCAGGAGAACTAGCGGGAGTTGCAATGAGCAGTTCTTC
TRBD2,TRBJ2-3,TRBV4-1,few,15,CASSLSSGRTDTQYF,TGCGCCAGCAGCCTTTCTAGCGGGAGAACAGATACGCAGTATTTT
.,TRBJ2-3,TRBV5-8,.,14,CASSLRQGTDTQYF,TGTGCCAGCAGCTTGAGACAGGGCACAGATACGCAGTATTTT
.,TRBJ1-1,TRBV19,.,15,CASSRPIPGRGEAFF,TGTGCCAGTAGCCGACCTATTCCCGGTAGGGGTGAAGCTTTCTTT
TRBD1,TRBJ1-1,TRBV10-3,.,14,CAIRTGVGNTEAFF,TGTGCCATCCGGACAGGGGTGGGGAACACTGAAGCTTTCTTT
.,TRBJ1-4,TRBV6-5,.,16,CASSYSIRARGEKLFF,TGTGCCAGCAGTTACTCGATCAGGGCGAGAGGCGAAAAACTGTTTTTT
TRBD1,TRBJ2-6,TRBV7-3,.,16,CASSFDRASGANVLTF,TGTGCCAGCAGCTTCGACAGGGCCTCTGGGGCCAACGTCCTGACTTTC
TRBD2,TRBJ2-3,TRBV7-3,.,15,CASSLFAGAVDTQYF,TGTGCCAGCAGCTTATTTGCGGGAGCGGTCGATACGCAGTATTTT
.,TRBJ2-2,TRBV7-3,.,14,CASSLDWNTGELFF,TGTGCCAGCAGCTTAGACTGGAACACCGGGGAGCTGTTTTTT
.,TRBJ2-3,TRBV5-6,.,15,CASLVRGKVADTQYF,TGTGCCAGCCTGGTCAGAGGGAAAGTGGCAGATACGCAGTATTTT
TRBD2,TRBJ2-7,TRBV7-6,.,18,CASSGSGTSGRDPYEQYF,TGTGCCAGCAGCGGTTCCGGGACTAGCGGGAGGGATCCCTACGAGCAGTACTTC
.,TRBJ1-1,TRBV7-3,.,13,CASSMDKNTEAFF,TGTGCCAGCAGCATGGACAAGAACACTGAAGCTTTCTTT
TRBD2,TRBJ2-3,TRBV7-8,.,15,CASSYLGGAPDTQYF,TGTGCCAGCAGCTACCTCGGGGGGGCCCCAGATACGCAGTATTTT
.,TRBJ1-5,TRBV19,.,17,CASSISGGSHRNQPQHF,TGTGCCAGTAGTATTAGCGGGGGGTCCCACCGCAATCAGCCCCAGCATTTT
TRBD1,TRBJ2-3,TRBV6-4,few,15,CASSESGGSTDTQYF,TGTGCCAGCAGTGAATCAGGGGGCAGCACAGATACGCAGTATTTT
.,TRBJ2-5,TRBV7-6,.,13,CASSLSIQETQYF,TGTGCCAGCAGCTTATCTATCCAAGAGACCCAGTACTTC
TRBD1,TRBJ2-2,TRBV29-1,.,14,CSVGEQGGTGELFF,TGCAGCGTTGGGGAACAGGGGGGCACCGGGGAGCTGTTTTTT
TRBD1,TRBJ2-1,TRBV2,few,13,CASSSDRANEQFF,TGTGCCAGCAGTTCGGACAGGGCCAATGAGCAGTTCTTC
.,TRBJ2-2,TRBV6-5,few,16,CASSYSWRGGTGELFF,TGTGCCAGCAGTTACTCGTGGAGGGGCGGCACCGGGGAGCTGTTTTTT
.,TRBJ2-7,TRBV11-2,once,15,CASSLVQGVWGEQYF,TGTGCCAGCAGCTTAGTACAGGGCGTTTGGGGCGAGCAGTACTTC
.,TRBJ1-5,TRBV7-8,.,12,CASSLVGQPQHF,TGTGCCAGCAGCTTAGTCGGTCAGCCCCAGCATTTT
TRBD1,TRBJ1-2,TRBV7-3,.,16,CASSLIGQGVSYGYTF,TGTGCCAGCAGCTTAATCGGACAGGGGGTTAGCTATGGCTACACCTTC
.,TRBJ2-2,TRBV11-2,once,18,CASSWGGSAGHGTGELFF,TGTGCCAGCAGCTGGGGGGGCTCAGCGGGGCATGGCACCGGGGAGCTGTTTTTT
TRBD1,TRBJ2-7,TRBV7-8,.,15,CASSLATGGRYEQYF,TGTGCCAGCAGCTTAGCGACAGGGGGTCGCTACGAGCAGTACTTC
TRBD2,TRBJ2-4,TRBV5-6,few,16,CASSLGIRAGEDIQYF,TGTGCCAGCAGCTTGGGAATTCGGGCGGGGGAGGACATTCAGTACTTC
.,TRBJ2-7,TRBV18,.,14,CASSPEYRDYEQYF,TGTGCCAGCTCACCAGAATACAGGGACTACGAGCAGTACTTC
.,TRBJ1-1,TRBV6-5,.,15,CASSYAFRDNTEAFF,TGTGCCAGCAGTTACGCGTTTCGTGATAACACTGAAGCTTTCTTT
.,TRBJ2-1,TRBV10-2,.,13,CASKGLPYNEQFF,TGCGCCAGCAAGGGACTGCCTTACAATGAGCAGTTCTTC
TRBD1,TRBJ2-5,TRBV30,.,15,CAWSIFDRVSETQYF,TGTGCCTGGAGTATCTTCGACAGGGTGTCCGAGACCCAGTACTTC
.,TRBJ2-7,TRBV2,.,15,CASSEAPYRAYEQYF,TGTGCCAGCAGTGAAGCGCCTTACAGGGCCTACGAGCAGTACTTC
TRBD1,TRBJ2-1,TRBV11-1,.,15,CASSSTNRGLGEQFF,TGTGCCAGCAGCTCAACCAACAGGGGGCTGGGTGAGCAGTTCTTC
TRBD1,TRBJ2-7,TRBV6-6,.,14,CASSPDRVSYEQYF,TGTGCCAGCAGTCCGGACAGGGTCTCCTACGAGCAGTACTTC
.,TRBJ2-7,TRBV29-1,.,14,CSVELGGRTYEQYF,TGCAGCGTTGAATTGGGCGGGCGTACCTACGAGCAGTACTTC
.,TRBJ2-2,TRBV15,.,17,CATSRPRELGNTGELFF,TGTGCCACCAGCAGACCCCGGGAACTAGGGAACACCGGGGAGCTGTTTTTT
.,TRBJ1-1,TRBV2,few,16,CAVRGAQGPLNTEAFF,TGTGCCGTCCGTGGGGCGCAGGGGCCGCTGAACACTGAAGCTTTCTTT
.,TRBJ2-2,TRBV7-3,.,15,CASSPLNGNTGELFF,TGTGCCAGCAGCCCCCTTAACGGGAACACCGGGGAGCTGTTTTTT
.,TRBJ2-3,TRBV19,.,15,CASSIGPGVADTQYF,TGTGCCAGTAGTATAGGTCCAGGGGTGGCAGATACGCAGTATTTT
TRBD2,TRBJ2-3,TRBV7-8,once,16,CASSPGRLRESDTQYF,TGTGCCAGCAGCCCGGGAAGACTGCGGGAGTCAGATACGCAGTATTTT
.,TRBJ2-5,TRBV27,few,14,CADPPGRLGETQYF,TGTGCCGACCCACCTGGGAGGCTGGGGGAGACCCAGTACTTC
TRBD1,TRBJ2-7,TRBV19,few,14,CASSTGQGAYEQYF,TGTGCCAGTAGTACGGGACAGGGGGCCTACGAGCAGTACTTC
.,TRBJ2-3,TRBV5-1,.,15,CASSHPAGGTDTQYF,TGCGCCAGCAGCCACCCGGCCGGGGGCACAGATACGCAGTATTTT
.,TRBJ1-2,TRBV11-3,few,14,CASSMDRKNYGYTF,TGTGCCAGCAGCATGGACAGAAAAAACTATGGCTACACCTTC
TRBD2,TRBJ2-1,TRBV5-5,.,15,CASSLFLAGDNEQFF,TGTGCCAGCAGCTTGTTCTTAGCGGGCGACAATGAGCAGTTCTTC
TRBD1,TRBJ2-1,TRBV5-4,.,15,CASRPDRGTYNEQFF,TGTGCCAGCAGACCCGACAGGGGCACCTACAATGAGCAGTTCTTC
TRBD1,TRBJ2-3,TRBV28,once,15,CASSSQGAGTDTQYF,TGTGCCAGCAGTTCACAGGGGGCAGGCACAGATACGCAGTATTTT
TRBD2,TRBJ2-1,TRBV9,.,17,CASSVAGPGAGGNEQFF,TGTGCCAGCAGCGTAGCGGGGCCGGGAGCGGGAGGGAATGAGCAGTTCTTC
TRBD2,TRBJ2-6,TRBV19,once,15,CASSMGGFGANVLTF,TGTGCCAGTAGTATGGGAGGGTTTGGGGCCAACGTCCTGACTTTC
.,TRBJ2-3,TRBV5-4,.,19,CASSLREHGPGTFTDTQYF,TGTGCCAGCAGCTTGCGGGAACATGGTCCGGGAACTTTCACAGATACGCAGTATTTT
.,TRBJ1-2,TRBV5-6,.,16,CASSLALGGVSYGYTF,TGTGCCAGCAGCTTGGCCCTGGGGGGTGTTTCTTATGGCTACACCTTC